Sequencing of this T cell receptor (beta chain) was carried out in a study of blood T cell repertoires in COVID-19. Germline loops: CDR1 SGHRS, CDR2 YFSETQ. This CDR3 region has 13 residues. The ends lost 7 bases at V and 4 bases at J; junction bases unmatched: 7. This table comes from immunoSEQ multiplex PCR, and its TCRdb copy is limited to in-frame clones, with some not included. This sample yields 160,000 or so clones, of which 70% to 90% are seen a single time; 6% to 8.5% belongs to the top ten. Sequenced sample: PBMCs or T cells enriched from blood (not recorded which). This clonotype originated in a woman aged 50 to 65 who had recovered from COVID-19. The rearrangement joins TRBV5-1 to TRBJ2-7; 8 bases map to TRBD2. CDR3 sequence: CASGSSGGYEQYF. For the CDR3, the DNA is TGCGCCAGCGGGTCCAGCGGGGGATACGAGCAGTACTTC.